Each of the 24 T cell receptor beta chains below was sequenced from the same sample in a study of blood T cell repertoires in COVID-19. Sequencing used immunoSEQ multiplex PCR; TCRdb keeps in-frame clones, though not all of them. The sample records 110,000 to 150,000 clones, around 88% being singletons. Sequences were obtained from peripheral blood. These receptors were collected from a man aged 55 to 70 with active or convalescent COVID-19.

This clone has only one observation. The V gene is TRBV7-3, the J gene TRBJ2-3; D gene ambiguous. V was pared by 5 bases and J by 3 bases, with 15 bases between. In germline, CDR1 is SGHTA, CDR2 FQGTGA. The CDR3 extends over 15 amino acids. CDR3 loop: CASSRRGAVTDTQYF. In nucleotides, the CDR3 is TGTGCCAGCAGCCGCCGAGGAGCAGTTACAGATACGCAGTATTTT.

Notes on this clone: At one end the junction does not follow the germline gene, possibly because of a read error. The chain is built from TRBV7-3 and TRBJ1-2; D might be TRBD1 (6 bases). CDR3 size: 13 residues. CDR1 and CDR2 (germline): SGHTA, FQGTGA. CDR3 sequence (DNA): TGTGCCAGCAGCTTAAACAGGGACTACGGCTACACCTTC. Amino acids: CASSLNRDYGYTF.

The chain uses TRBV6-1 and TRBJ1-2; a possible D gene is TRBD1 (5 bases). V was cut by 3 bases and J by 5 bases, with 16 bases left in between. There are 15 residues in the CDR3. CDR1 is MNHNS, CDR2 SASEGT, per germline. The CDR3 nucleotides are TGTGCCAGCAGTGAGTTATTGGGGGGACGGTATGGCTACACCTTC. Encoded protein: CASSELLGGRYGYTF.

The gene calls are TRBV18 and TRBJ2-1; TRBD1 is a possible D gene (5 bases). Germline V gene sequence: CDR1 KGHSH, CDR2 LQKENI. The CDR3 length is 14 residues. V was trimmed by 5 bases and J by 8 bases, leaving 16 bases between them. CDR3 sequence (DNA): TGTGCCAGCTCAACCCGACAGTCTAGGGATGAGCAGTTCTTC. This gives the protein CASSTRQSRDEQFF.

This sequence joins TRBV4-3 and TRBJ1-2, with D tentatively TRBD1 (6 bases). This CDR3 is built from 13 residues. CDR1 and CDR2 from the germline V gene are LGHNA and YSLEER. The ends were cut back, 1 base at V and 5 bases at J, with 8 bases in the middle. The DNA of the CDR3 is TGCGCCAGCAGCCAAGGGACAGCTTATGGCTACACCTTC. Amino acid sequence: CASSQGTAYGYTF.

This clone was seen a few times. The V call is TRBV15, the J call TRBJ1-1, with 10 positions matching TRBD1. Germline-derived CDR1 and CDR2 are LNHNV and YYDKDF (reference sequence). The junction had 12 bases not matched to a gene; V was cut back by 5 bases and J by 0 bases. CDR3 length equals 18 residues. CDR3: CATSQTGQGEFMNTEAFF. DNA of the CDR3: TGTGCCACCAGCCAAACCGGACAGGGGGAGTTCATGAACACTGAAGCTTTCTTT.

This sequence joins TRBV11-2 and TRBJ1-6, with D perhaps TRBD1 (6 bases). Germline CDR1 and CDR2: SGHAT and FQNNGV. The CDR3 is 15 residues long. The V gene lost 7 bases and the J gene lost 8 bases, with 18 bases spanning the gap. CDR3 amino acids: CASTYNRGADSPLHF. CDR3 coding DNA: TGTGCCAGCACCTACAACCGGGGGGCCGATTCACCCCTCCACTTT.

V usage is TRBV30 and J usage is TRBJ1-5, with 9 bases fitting TRBD1. Germline CDR1 is GTSNPN and CDR2 is SVGIG (reference sequence). With 3 bases clipped from V and 6 bases from J, the junction kept 9 bases outside the gene matches. The CDR3 extends over 15 amino acids. CDR3 coding DNA: TGTGCCTGGAGGGCCAGGGACAGGGAGGGTCAGCCCCAGCATTTT. The encoded protein is CAWRARDREGQPQHF.

This rearrangement joins TRBV7-7 to TRBJ2-2; no clear D. Germline V gives CDR1 SSHAT, CDR2 FNYEAQ (reference sequence). This CDR3 is 13 amino acids long. V lost 1 base and J lost 5, with 5 bases in between. CDR3 bases: TGTGCCAGCAGCTTAGGCAGGACCGGGGAGCTGTTTTTT. This translates into CASSLGRTGELFF. The full variable domain, with the rest looked up from reference TRBV7-7 and TRBJ2-2, is GAGVSQSPRYKVTKRGQDVTLRCDPISSHATLYWYQQALGQGPEFLTYFNYEAQPDKSGLPSDRFSAERPEGSISTLTIQRTEQRDSAMYRCASSLGRTGELFFGEGSRLTVL.

The gene calls are TRBV6-5 and TRBJ1-5; 7 bases map to TRBD1. The CDR3 contains 14 residues. CDR1 and CDR2 (germline): MNHEY, SVGAGI. V trimming: 5 bases; J trimming: 1 base; junction bases outside the gene matches: 2. This CDR3 is CASSLGQSNQPQHF. The CDR3 DNA reads TGTGCCAGCAGTCTGGGACAGAGCAATCAGCCCCAGCATTTT.

The chain is built from TRBV24-1 and TRBJ2-3; 8 bases align to TRBD1. The germline gives CDR1 KGHDR, CDR2 SFDVKD. The CDR3 loop spans 17 amino acids. V gave up 3 bases and J gave up 5 bases; unmatched junction bases: 12. The CDR3 region is CATSDSRQGNGRDTQYF. CDR3 nucleotides: TGTGCCACCAGTGATAGCAGACAGGGGAACGGGAGAGATACGCAGTATTTT.

The rearrangement uses TRBV18 and TRBJ2-1, with 7 bases that match TRBD2. V lost 0 bases, J lost 0 bases, and 5 bases stayed unmatched. This CDR3 region has 17 residues. Germline V lookup: CDR1 KGHSH, CDR2 LQKENI. The CDR3: CASSPPTGGTSYNEQFF. CDR3 coding DNA: TGTGCCAGCTCACCACCGACCGGGGGGACCTCCTACAATGAGCAGTTCTTC.

V and J are TRBV6-2 or TRBV6-3 and TRBJ1-1; D unresolved. This CDR3 has 14 amino acids. With 7 bases removed from V and 0 bases from J, the gap between germline ends came to 12 bases. Germline CDR1 reads MNHEY; CDR2 reads SVGEGT. The CDR3 spells CASTPISLNTEAFF. CDR3 bases: TGTGCCAGCACCCCTATCAGTTTGAACACTGAAGCTTTCTTT.

The chain is built from TRBV5-8 and TRBJ2-5; 10 bases line up with TRBD1. CDR1 and CDR2 from the germline V gene are SGHTS and YDEGEE. V lost 4 bases, J lost 5 bases, and 5 bases stayed unmatched. The CDR3 length is 14 residues. This chain's CDR3 is CASSGGQGGETQYF. CDR3 in DNA: TGTGCCAGCAGCGGAGGACAGGGGGGGGAGACCCAGTACTTC.

This clone turned up a few times. The rearrangement joins TRBV6-5 to TRBJ2-2; 7 bases map to TRBD2. This CDR3 has 14 residues. In germline, CDR1 is MNHEY, CDR2 SVGAGI. The trim removed 10 bases at V and 3 bases at J, leaving 8 bases unmatched. Here the CDR3 reads CATARLADTGELFF. CDR3 nucleotides: TGTGCCACCGCTAGACTAGCCGACACCGGGGAGCTGTTTTTT.

The table lists this clone with a count of one. The chain uses TRBV6-5 and TRBJ1-2, with a weak D call TRBD1 (5 bases). The CDR3 is 16 residues long. CDR1 is MNHEY, CDR2 SVGAGI, per germline. V lost 0 bases to trimming and J lost 4 bases, with 15 bases between them. The CDR3 DNA follows: TGTGCCAGCAGTTACTCATTAACAGGTCTTACCTATGGCTACACCTTC. This sequence encodes CASSYSLTGLTYGYTF.

The chain uses TRBV2 and TRBJ2-7; 12 bases agree with TRBD1. V shed 6 bases and J 4 bases; nucleotides not matched to a gene: 4. CDR1 and CDR2 from the germline V gene are SNHLY and FYNNEI. The CDR3 runs 14 residues. In DNA, the CDR3 is TGTGCCAGCAGGCCGGGACAGGGGGCGTACGAGCAGTACTTC. This encodes CASRPGQGAYEQYF.

The chain employs TRBV4-2 and TRBJ2-3, with TRBD2 matching over 9 bases. Germline-derived CDR1 and CDR2 are LGHNA and YNFKEQ. The CDR3 has 15 amino acids. The J segment lost 3 bases and the V segment lost 4 bases, leaving 5 bases of the junction unmatched. CDR3 nucleotides: TGTGCCAGCAGCCGTAGCGGGAGTAATACAGATACGCAGTATTTT. It yields the protein CASSRSGSNTDTQYF.

This clone was seen once. The chain recombines TRBV6-2 or TRBV6-3 with TRBJ1-1; D not certain. Germline CDR1 and CDR2: MNHEY and SVGEGT. The CDR3 runs 14 residues. Trimming took 3 bases from V and 2 from J, leaving 10 bases between them. The CDR3 DNA follows: TGTGCCAGCAGTTATAGCGGGGATAACACTGAAGCTTTCTTT. It encodes CASSYSGDNTEAFF.

The chain links TRBV19 to TRBJ2-5, with a tentative D call TRBD1 (8 bases). This CDR3 is 14 amino acids long. V lost 6 bases, J lost 5 bases, and 16 bases lay in between. Per germline, CDR1 LNHDA and CDR2 SQIVND (reference sequence). The CDR3, as DNA: TGTGCCAGTAGGAACAGGGGGGGGACGGAGACCCAGTACTTC. Its translation: CASRNRGGTETQYF. The full variable domain, rest sourced from reference TRBV19 and TRBJ2-5, is DGGITQSPKYLFRKEGQNVTLSCEQNLNHDAMYWYRQDPGQGLRLIYYSQIVNDFQKGDIAEGYSVSREKKESFPLTVTSAQKNPTAFYLCASRNRGGTETQYFGPGTRLLVL.

The V gene is TRBV6-5, the J gene TRBJ1-1, with unresolved D. CDR1 is MNHEY, CDR2 SVGAGI, per germline. The CDR3 sequence is 13 residues long. With 0 bases removed from V and 3 bases from J, the gap between germline ends came to 5 bases. In DNA form, the CDR3 reads TGTGCCAGCAGTTACTCGAGGGACACTGAAGCTTTCTTT. Translation gives CASSYSRDTEAFF.

V usage is TRBV30 and J usage is TRBJ1-1; a possible D gene is TRBD1 (5 bases). The CDR3 sequence is 14 residues long. Germline V gives CDR1 GTSNPN, CDR2 SVGIG (reference sequence). V was cut by 3 bases and J by 6 bases, with 17 bases left in between. In DNA form, the CDR3 reads TGTGCCTGGAGCCTGGGGGGGGTCGGCGCTGAAGCTTTCTTT. Its protein product is CAWSLGGVGAEAFF.

This sequence joins TRBV4-3 and TRBJ1-2, with D tentatively TRBD1 (5 bases). This CDR3 contains 16 residues. CDR1 and CDR2 from the germline V gene are LGHNA and YSLEER. V shed 4 bases and J shed 1 base, with 16 bases lying between them. The CDR3 reads CASSRSGAGINYGYTF. The DNA for the CDR3 is TGCGCCAGCAGCCGAAGTGGGGCAGGGATTAACTATGGCTACACCTTC.

The chain combines TRBV24-1 with TRBJ1-6; possible D gene TRBD1, 6 bases. Germline values: CDR1 KGHDR, CDR2 SFDVKD. This CDR3 spans 13 amino acids. V lost 4 bases and J 9 bases, leaving 9 bases between the germline ends. Here the CDR3 reads CATSETRGSPLHF. The CDR3 region has the DNA TGTGCCACCAGTGAGACCAGGGGTTCACCCCTCCACTTT.